These 23 T cell receptor beta chains were all obtained from the same sample, sequenced in a study of blood T cell repertoires in COVID-19 (dated by TCRdb to about 2020). Receptor amplification or capture employed the immunoSEQ multiplex PCR assay. This is the immuneACCESS table as TCRdb keeps it, with only in-frame sequences that have V and J called. A part of the clones is gone; compared with another copy, unresolved V genes explain less than half, and the rest is unexplained. The sample includes around 170,000 clones, with 70% to 80% observed a single time. The ten largest clones represent 13% to 15% of the sample. The sample was PBMCs or T cells enriched from blood (not recorded which). All receptors come from a man aged 55 to 70 who had been exposed to COVID-19.

CDR3 coding DNA: TGTGCCAGCAGCCAGTGGGACCCGTCGGGGGGGAATACGCAGTATTTT. Protein: CASSQWDPSGGNTQYF. The V call is TRBV21-1, the J call TRBJ2-3; the table's D call TRBD2 went unverified against the DNA. TRBV21-1 is a pseudogene locus. The CDR3 has 16 residues.

The J gene is TRBJ1-5, the V gene TRBV10-2; possible D gene TRBD1, 5 bases. Deletions cut 0 bases from V and 7 bases from J, with 10 bases between. The CDR3 has 14 residues. Looked up from germline, CDR1 is WSHSY and CDR2 is SAAADI. The CDR3 coding sequence is TGCGCCAGCAGTGAGTCGGCGGGGGTCCAGCCCCAGCATTTT. Translating it yields CASSESAGVQPQHF.

This clone occurred a few times. This chain uses TRBV9 with TRBJ1-3, with 9 bases that match TRBD1. The CDR3 extends over 17 amino acids. The ends lost 4 bases at V and 0 bases at J; junction bases unmatched: 8. CDR1 is SGDLS and CDR2 is YYNGEE in the germline V gene. CDR3 in amino acids: CASSLETGGFSGNTIYF. The CDR3 nucleotides are TGTGCCAGCAGCCTGGAAACAGGGGGCTTCTCTGGAAACACCATATATTTT.

CDR3 DNA: TGTGCCAGCAGCTTCAACAGGGGATTGAGTGAAAAACTGTTTTTT. Its protein is CASSFNRGLSEKLFF. The V call is TRBV7-8, the J call TRBJ1-4, with 7 bases aligning to TRBD1. The CDR3 covers 15 residues. Germline CDR1 SGHVS, CDR2 FQNEAQ. The junction had 8 bases not matched to a gene; V was cut back by 3 bases and J by 7 bases.

The chain employs TRBV19 and TRBJ1-5; 7 bases fit TRBD1. The trim removed 6 bases at V and 3 bases at J, leaving 8 bases unmatched. CDR1 and CDR2 (germline): LNHDA, SQIVND (reference sequence). This CDR3 is built from 15 residues. This CDR3 reads CASRADRDINQPQHF. The CDR3, as DNA: TGTGCCAGTAGGGCCGACAGGGACATCAATCAGCCCCAGCATTTT.

The V call is TRBV19, the J call TRBJ1-4; no definite D call. Per germline, CDR1 LNHDA and CDR2 SQIVND (reference sequence). V lost 4 bases to trimming and J lost 0 bases, with 6 bases between them. The CDR3 loop spans 14 amino acids. CDR3 amino acids: CASSRQATNEKLFF. CDR3 DNA sequence: TGTGCCAGTAGTAGACAAGCAACTAATGAAAAACTGTTTTTT.

The chain links TRBV27 to TRBJ2-3; 16 positions agree with TRBD2. Germline V gene data show CDR1 as MNHEY and CDR2 as SMNVEV (reference sequence). The trim removed 7 bases at V and 6 bases at J, leaving 7 bases unmatched. CDR3 length: 16 amino acids. The chain's CDR3 is CASTGLAGGVGDTQYF. CDR3 DNA sequence: TGTGCCAGCACGGGACTAGCGGGAGGGGTGGGGGATACGCAGTATTTT.

The chain employs TRBV29-1 and TRBJ1-5, with 7 nucleotides matching TRBD1. This CDR3 contains 14 residues. After removal of 3 bases from V and 2 bases from J, the junction contained 4 bases not matched to a gene. CDR1 and CDR2 (germline): SQVTM, ANQGSEA. CDR3 sequence (DNA): TGCAGCGTTGAGCAGGGGGACGGCAATCAGCCCCAGCATTTT. This encodes CSVEQGDGNQPQHF.

V and J are TRBV7-8 and TRBJ1-3, with no clear D. Trimming took off 2 bases at V and 4 bases at J, with 6 bases between the two ends. The CDR3 consists of 13 residues. The germline V gene has CDR1 SGHVS and CDR2 FQNEAQ. CDR3: CASSLLAGNTIYF. For the CDR3, the DNA is TGTGCCAGCAGCTTACTCGCGGGAAACACCATATATTTT.

The chain uses TRBV27 and TRBJ1-3; the match to TRBD1 covers 12 bases. The V segment lost 5 bases and the J segment 8 bases; nucleotides outside the gene matches: 7. Germline V gene lookup returns CDR1 MNHEY and CDR2 SMNVEV (reference sequence). The CDR3 extends over 15 amino acids. The chain's CDR3 is CASSPLGQGADTIYF. DNA for the CDR3: TGTGCCAGCAGTCCCCTGGGACAGGGGGCGGACACCATATATTTT.

This sequence joins TRBV2 and TRBJ2-7, with TRBD2 matching 11 bases. V was pared by 2 bases and J by 12 bases, with 15 bases of the junction left unmatched. This CDR3 contains 16 residues. Germline V lookup: CDR1 SNHLY, CDR2 FYNNEI. DNA of the CDR3: TGTGCCAGCAGTGAAAATGTCGGGGTAGCGGGAGGGCGGCGGTACTTC. As protein: CASSENVGVAGGRRYF.

J is TRBJ2-7 and V is TRBV28; TRBD2 matches at 7 bases. The CDR3 is made up of 15 amino acids. Germline assignment: CDR1 MDHEN and CDR2 SYDVKM. Unmatched junction bases numbered 15, after V lost 7 bases and J lost 6 bases. DNA for the CDR3: TGTGCCAGCATCAGGAGCGGGACCCGACCGATCGAGCAGTACTTC. Its protein product is CASIRSGTRPIEQYF.

This clone came up a few times. J is TRBJ1-4 and V is TRBV2; 8 bases are a match to TRBD1. CDR3 length equals 14 residues. CDR1 is SNHLY, CDR2 FYNNEI, per germline. Trimming at V came to 8 bases and at J to 6 bases, leaving 8 bases not matched to a gene. The CDR3 spells CASYRDRRYEKLFF. DNA for the CDR3: TGTGCCAGCTATAGGGACAGGAGATATGAAAAACTGTTTTTT.

The chain couples TRBV19 to TRBJ2-3; 8 bases fit TRBD2. This CDR3 is built from 13 residues. Trimming took 7 bases from V and 7 from J; bases not matched to a gene: 7. In germline, CDR1 is LNHDA, CDR2 SQIVND (reference sequence). The CDR3 loop reads CASTREGRHTQYF. The DNA of the CDR3 is TGTGCCAGTACCCGGGAGGGCCGACATACGCAGTATTTT. Complete variable domain (other parts from reference TRBV19 and TRBJ2-3): DGGITQSPKYLFRKEGQNVTLSCEQNLNHDAMYWYRQDPGQGLRLIYYSQIVNDFQKGDIAEGYSVSREKKESFPLTVTSAQKNPTAFYLCASTREGRHTQYFGPGTRLTVL.

V and J are TRBV14 and TRBJ1-2; TRBD1 might be the D (5 bases). Germline-derived CDR1 and CDR2 are SGHDN and FVKESK. The CDR3 loop spans 15 amino acids. Trimming shortened V by 3 bases and J by 4 bases, and 15 bases separated the two germline ends. This chain's CDR3 is CASSHKGMIGYGYTF. The CDR3 DNA reads as TGTGCCAGCAGCCATAAGGGGATGATAGGCTATGGCTACACCTTC.

The chain couples TRBV27 to TRBJ2-7; D call uncertain. CDR1 and CDR2 from the germline V gene are MNHEY and SMNVEV (reference sequence). The CDR3 has 12 amino acids. V lost 5 bases to trimming and J lost 4 bases, with 9 bases between them. This CDR3 is CASSRGQYEQYF. CDR3 DNA: TGTGCCAGCAGTCGCGGTCAGTACGAGCAGTACTTC.

This chain connects TRBV27 to TRBJ1-2; 9 bases match TRBD1. CDR3 size: 16 residues. CDR1 and CDR2 (germline): MNHEY, SMNVEV (reference sequence). V lost 1 base to trimming and J lost 5 bases; unmatched junction nucleotides: 8. The CDR3 DNA is TGTGCCAGCAGTTTATACGCGGGACAGGGTAATTATGGCTACACCTTC. It specifies CASSLYAGQGNYGYTF.

This chain uses TRBV24-1 with TRBJ1-2; 8 bases agree with TRBD1. This CDR3 spans 14 amino acids. V shed 4 bases, J shed 8 bases, and the junction held 8 bases outside the gene matches. CDR1 and CDR2 from the germline V gene are KGHDR and SFDVKD. CDR3 nucleotides: TGTGCCACCAGTGAAACAGGGACAGGAATCGGCTACACCTTC. Its protein product is CATSETGTGIGYTF.

This clone was seen a single time. The chain uses TRBV11-3 and TRBJ2-7; 9 bases are a match to TRBD1. CDR3 length: 15 amino acids. Unmatched junction bases numbered 7, after V lost 0 bases and J lost 7 bases. Germline CDR1 reads SGHNT; CDR2 reads YENEEA. CDR3 nucleotide sequence: TGTGCCAGCAGCTTAGACGGGACAGGGACAGGGGAGCAGTACTTC. It codes for CASSLDGTGTGEQYF.

The J gene is TRBJ2-3, the V gene TRBV11-3; 9 nucleotides agree with TRBD2. Germline V gene lookup returns CDR1 SGHNT and CDR2 YENEEA. V dropped 1 base and J dropped 4; count of bases not matched to a gene: 3. This CDR3 comprises 15 residues. The CDR3 spells CASSLASGVSDTQYF. The CDR3 nucleotides are TGTGCCAGCAGCTTAGCTAGCGGGGTCTCAGATACGCAGTATTTT.

V usage is TRBV27 and J usage is TRBJ1-5; no definite D call. The CDR3 runs 19 residues. CDR1 MNHEY and CDR2 SMNVEV come from the germline V gene (reference sequence). V dropped 5 bases and J dropped 0 bases, with 23 bases sitting between them. The CDR3 DNA is TGTGCCAGCAGTGCTCATGGCGGTGGCCTCCCAAATAGCAATCAGCCCCAGCATTTT. Translation: CASSAHGGGLPNSNQPQHF.

This clone was seen a single time. The chain joins TRBV20-1 to TRBJ1-4, with D possibly matching TRBD1 (5 bases). This CDR3 is 16 amino acids long. The germline V gene encodes CDR1 DFQATT and CDR2 SNEGSKA (reference sequence). V shed 3 bases and J shed 3 bases, with 17 bases lying between them. The CDR3 loop reads CSASVQGTRANEKLFF. The CDR3 DNA is TGCAGTGCTAGTGTGCAGGGTACAAGGGCTAATGAAAAACTGTTTTTT.

V gene TRBV7-2 combines with J gene TRBJ2-3; 15 positions match TRBD2. V lost 5 bases to trimming and J lost 5 bases; unmatched junction nucleotides: 5. The CDR3 length is 16 residues. CDR1 is SGHTA and CDR2 is FQGNSA in the germline V gene. The CDR3 DNA is TGTGCCAGCAGCATGGGACTAGCGGGAGGTGGAGATACGCAGTATTTT. Amino acid sequence: CASSMGLAGGGDTQYF. The full variable domain, in which reference TRBV7-2 and TRBJ2-3 provide the parts outside the CDR3, is GAGVSQSPSNKVTEKGKDVELRCDPISGHTALYWYRQSLGQGLEFLIYFQGNSAPDKSGLPSDRFSAERTGGSVSTLTIQRTQQEDSAVYLCASSMGLAGGGDTQYFGPGTRLTVL.